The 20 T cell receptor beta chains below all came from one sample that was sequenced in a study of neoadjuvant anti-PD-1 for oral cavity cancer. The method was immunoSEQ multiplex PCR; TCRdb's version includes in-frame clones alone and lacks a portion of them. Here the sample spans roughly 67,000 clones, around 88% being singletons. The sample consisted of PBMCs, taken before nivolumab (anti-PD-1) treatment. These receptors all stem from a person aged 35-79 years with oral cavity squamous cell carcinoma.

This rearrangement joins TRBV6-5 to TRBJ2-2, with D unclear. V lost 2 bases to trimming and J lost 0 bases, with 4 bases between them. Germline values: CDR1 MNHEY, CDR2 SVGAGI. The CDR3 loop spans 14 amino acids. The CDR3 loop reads CASSYGANTGELFF. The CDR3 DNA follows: TGTGCCAGCAGTTACGGCGCGAACACCGGGGAGCTGTTTTTT.

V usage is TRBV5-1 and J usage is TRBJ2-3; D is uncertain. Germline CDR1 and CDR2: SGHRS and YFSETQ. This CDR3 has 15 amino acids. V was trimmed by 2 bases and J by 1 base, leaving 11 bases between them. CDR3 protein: CASSLDPRGTDTQYF. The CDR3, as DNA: TGCGCCAGCAGCTTAGACCCACGAGGCACAGATACGCAGTATTTT.

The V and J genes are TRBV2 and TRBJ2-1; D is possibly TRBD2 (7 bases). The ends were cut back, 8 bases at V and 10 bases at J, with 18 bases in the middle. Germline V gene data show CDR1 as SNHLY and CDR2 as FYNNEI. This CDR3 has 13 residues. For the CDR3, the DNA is TGTGCCAGCTACGGGGGGCCTTTGAGAGAGCAGTTCTTC. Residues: CASYGGPLREQFF.

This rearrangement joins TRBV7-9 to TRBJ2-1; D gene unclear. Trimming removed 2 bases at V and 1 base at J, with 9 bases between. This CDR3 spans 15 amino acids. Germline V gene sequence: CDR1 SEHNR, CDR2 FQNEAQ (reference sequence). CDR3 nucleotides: TGTGCCAGCAGCTTACTGGGTCTTTCCTACAATGAGCAGTTCTTC. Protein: CASSLLGLSYNEQFF.

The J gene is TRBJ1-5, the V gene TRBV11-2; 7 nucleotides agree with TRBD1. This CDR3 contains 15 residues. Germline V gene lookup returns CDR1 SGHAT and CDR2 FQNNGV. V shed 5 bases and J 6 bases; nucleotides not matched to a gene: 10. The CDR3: CASSHTTGSSQPQHF. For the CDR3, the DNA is TGTGCCAGCAGCCATACGACAGGGTCTAGTCAGCCCCAGCATTTT.

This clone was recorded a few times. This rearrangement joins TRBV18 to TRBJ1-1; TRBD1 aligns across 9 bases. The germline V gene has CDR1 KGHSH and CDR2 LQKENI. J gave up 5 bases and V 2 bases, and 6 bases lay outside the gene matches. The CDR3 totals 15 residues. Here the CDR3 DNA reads TGTGCCAGCTCACCAGTGGGACAGGGTAGGACTGAAGCTTTCTTT. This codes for CASSPVGQGRTEAFF.

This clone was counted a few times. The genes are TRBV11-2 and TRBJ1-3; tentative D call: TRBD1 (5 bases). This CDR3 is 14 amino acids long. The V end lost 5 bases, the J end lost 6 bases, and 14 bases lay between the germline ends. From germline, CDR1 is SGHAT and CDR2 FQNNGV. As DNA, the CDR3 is TGTGCCAGCAGCCGCGGATGGGGGGAAAACACCATATATTTT. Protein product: CASSRGWGENTIYF.

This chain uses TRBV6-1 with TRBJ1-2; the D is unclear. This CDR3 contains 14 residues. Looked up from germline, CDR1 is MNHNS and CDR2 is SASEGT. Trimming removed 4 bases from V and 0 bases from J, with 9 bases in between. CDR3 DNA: TGTGCCAGCAGTGGTCGGACGGCTAACTATGGCTACACCTTC. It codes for CASSGRTANYGYTF.

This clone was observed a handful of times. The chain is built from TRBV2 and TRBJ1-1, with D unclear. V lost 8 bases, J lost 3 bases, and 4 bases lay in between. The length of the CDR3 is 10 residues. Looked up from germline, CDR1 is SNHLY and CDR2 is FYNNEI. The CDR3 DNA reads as TGTGCCAGCGGGGACACTGAAGCTTTCTTT. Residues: CASGDTEAFF.

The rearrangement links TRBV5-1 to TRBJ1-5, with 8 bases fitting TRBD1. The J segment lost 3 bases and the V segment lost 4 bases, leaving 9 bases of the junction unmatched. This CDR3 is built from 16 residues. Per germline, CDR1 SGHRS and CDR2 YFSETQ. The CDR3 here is CASSPGQGGNNQPQHF. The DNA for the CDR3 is TGCGCCAGCAGCCCCGGACAGGGAGGGAACAATCAGCCCCAGCATTTT.

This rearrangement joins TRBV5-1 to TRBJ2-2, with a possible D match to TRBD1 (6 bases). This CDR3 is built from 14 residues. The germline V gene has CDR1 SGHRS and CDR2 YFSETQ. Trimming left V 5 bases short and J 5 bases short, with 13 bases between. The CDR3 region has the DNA TGCGCCAGCAGGGGGGCAGGCCTGACCGGGGAGCTGTTTTTT. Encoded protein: CASRGAGLTGELFF.

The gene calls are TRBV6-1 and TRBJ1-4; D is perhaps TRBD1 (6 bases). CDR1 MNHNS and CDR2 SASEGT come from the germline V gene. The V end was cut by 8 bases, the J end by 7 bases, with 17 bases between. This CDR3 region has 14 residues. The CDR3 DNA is TGTGCCAGCGTCCGAGCGGGGGCGGGTGAAAAACTGTTTTTT. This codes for CASVRAGAGEKLFF.

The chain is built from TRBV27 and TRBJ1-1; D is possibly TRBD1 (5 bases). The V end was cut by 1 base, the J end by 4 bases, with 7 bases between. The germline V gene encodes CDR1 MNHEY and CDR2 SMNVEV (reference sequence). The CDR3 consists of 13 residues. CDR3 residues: CASSLFGGTEAFF. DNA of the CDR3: TGTGCCAGCAGTTTATTTGGGGGCACTGAAGCTTTCTTT.

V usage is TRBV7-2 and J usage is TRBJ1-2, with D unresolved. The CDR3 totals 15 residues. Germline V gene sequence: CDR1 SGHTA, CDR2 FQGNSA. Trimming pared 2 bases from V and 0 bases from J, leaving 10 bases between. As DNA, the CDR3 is TGTGCCAGCAGCTTATCAAGGTCAGCTAACTATGGCTACACCTTC. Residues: CASSLSRSANYGYTF. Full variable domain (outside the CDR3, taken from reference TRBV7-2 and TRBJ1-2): GAGVSQSPSNKVTEKGKDVELRCDPISGHTALYWYRQSLGQGLEFLIYFQGNSAPDKSGLPSDRFSAERTGGSVSTLTIQRTQQEDSAVYLCASSLSRSANYGYTFGSGTRLTVV.

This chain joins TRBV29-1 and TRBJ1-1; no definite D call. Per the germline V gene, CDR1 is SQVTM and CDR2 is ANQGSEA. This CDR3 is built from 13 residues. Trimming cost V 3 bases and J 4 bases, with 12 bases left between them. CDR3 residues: CSVEVLSGTEAFF. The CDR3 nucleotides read TGCAGCGTTGAGGTGCTGAGTGGCACTGAAGCTTTCTTT.

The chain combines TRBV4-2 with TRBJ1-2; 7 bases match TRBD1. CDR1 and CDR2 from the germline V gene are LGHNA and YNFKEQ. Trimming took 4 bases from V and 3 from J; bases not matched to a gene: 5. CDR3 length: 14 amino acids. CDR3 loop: CASSPQTGHYGYTF. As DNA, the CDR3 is TGTGCCAGCAGCCCCCAGACAGGGCACTATGGCTACACCTTC.

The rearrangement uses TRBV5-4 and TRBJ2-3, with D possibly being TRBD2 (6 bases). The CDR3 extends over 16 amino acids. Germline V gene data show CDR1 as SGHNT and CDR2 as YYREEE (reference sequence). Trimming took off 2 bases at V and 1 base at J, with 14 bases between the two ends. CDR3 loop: CASSLETSLRTDTQYF. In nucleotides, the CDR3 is TGTGCCAGCAGCTTAGAAACTAGCCTGCGCACAGATACGCAGTATTTT.

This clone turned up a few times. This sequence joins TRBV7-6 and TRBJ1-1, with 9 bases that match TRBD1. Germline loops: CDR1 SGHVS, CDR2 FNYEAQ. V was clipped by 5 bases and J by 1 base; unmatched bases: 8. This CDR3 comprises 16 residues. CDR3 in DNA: TGTGCCAGCAGCCCCAGCGGGGACAGGGAGAACACTGAAGCTTTCTTT. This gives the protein CASSPSGDRENTEAFF.

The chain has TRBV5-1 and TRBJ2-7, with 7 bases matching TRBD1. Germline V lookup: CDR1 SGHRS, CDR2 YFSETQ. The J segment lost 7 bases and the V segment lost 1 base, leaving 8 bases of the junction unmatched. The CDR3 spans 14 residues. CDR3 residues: CASSLSQGVGEQYF. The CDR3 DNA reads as TGCGCCAGCAGCTTGTCCCAGGGGGTTGGGGAGCAGTACTTC.

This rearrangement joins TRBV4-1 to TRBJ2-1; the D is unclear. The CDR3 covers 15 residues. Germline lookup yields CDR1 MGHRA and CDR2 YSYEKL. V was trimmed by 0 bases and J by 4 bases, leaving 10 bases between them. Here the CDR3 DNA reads TGCGCCAGCAGCCAAGAGGCCTTGTCTTACAATGAGCAGTTCTTC. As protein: CASSQEALSYNEQFF.